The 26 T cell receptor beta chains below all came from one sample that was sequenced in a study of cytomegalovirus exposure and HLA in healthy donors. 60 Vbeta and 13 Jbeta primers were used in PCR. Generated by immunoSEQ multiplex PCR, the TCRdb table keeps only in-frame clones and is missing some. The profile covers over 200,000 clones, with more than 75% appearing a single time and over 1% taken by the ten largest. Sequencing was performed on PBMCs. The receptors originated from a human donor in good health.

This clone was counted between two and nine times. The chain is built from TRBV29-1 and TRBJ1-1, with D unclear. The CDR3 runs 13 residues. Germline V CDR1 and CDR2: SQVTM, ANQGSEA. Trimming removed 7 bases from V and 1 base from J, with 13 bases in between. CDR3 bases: TGCAGCGCCCTTCGGGAGGGGAACACTGAAGCTTTCTTT. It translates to CSALREGNTEAFF.

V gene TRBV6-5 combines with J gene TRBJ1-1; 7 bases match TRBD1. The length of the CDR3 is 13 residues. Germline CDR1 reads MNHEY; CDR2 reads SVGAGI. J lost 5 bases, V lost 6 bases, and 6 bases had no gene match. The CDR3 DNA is TGTGCCAGCAGCCGGACAGGTTCAACTGAAGCTTTCTTT. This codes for CASSRTGSTEAFF.

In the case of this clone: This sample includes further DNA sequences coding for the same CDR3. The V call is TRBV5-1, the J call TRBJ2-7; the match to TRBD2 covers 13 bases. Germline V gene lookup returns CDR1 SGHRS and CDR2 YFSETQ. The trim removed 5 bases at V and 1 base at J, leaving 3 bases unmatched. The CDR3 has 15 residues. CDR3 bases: TGCGCCAGCAGGCAGACTAGCGGGAGGTCCTACGAGCAGTACTTC. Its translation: CASRQTSGRSYEQYF.

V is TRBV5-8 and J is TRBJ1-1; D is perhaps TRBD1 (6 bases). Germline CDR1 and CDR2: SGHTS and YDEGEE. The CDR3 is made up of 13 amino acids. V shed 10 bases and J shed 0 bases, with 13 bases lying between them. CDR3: CAVQGRLNTEAFF. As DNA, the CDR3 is TGTGCCGTACAGGGTCGGCTGAACACTGAAGCTTTCTTT.

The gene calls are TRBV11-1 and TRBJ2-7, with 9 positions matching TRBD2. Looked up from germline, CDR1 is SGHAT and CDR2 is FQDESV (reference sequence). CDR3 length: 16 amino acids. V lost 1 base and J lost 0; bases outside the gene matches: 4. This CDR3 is CASSLVPSGTSYEQYF. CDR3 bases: TGTGCCAGCAGCTTAGTTCCTAGCGGGACCTCCTACGAGCAGTACTTC. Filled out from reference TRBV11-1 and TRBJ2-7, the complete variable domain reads EAEVAQSPRYKITEKSQAVAFWCDPISGHATLYWYRQILGQGPELLVQFQDESVVDDSQLPKDRFSAERLKGVDSTLKIQPAELGDSAMYLCASSLVPSGTSYEQYFGPGTRLTVT.

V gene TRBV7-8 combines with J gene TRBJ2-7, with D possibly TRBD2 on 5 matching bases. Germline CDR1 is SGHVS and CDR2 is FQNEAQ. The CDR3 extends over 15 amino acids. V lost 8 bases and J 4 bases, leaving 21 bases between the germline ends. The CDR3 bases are TGTGCCAGCCGCGAGGCGGGTTCTGGCTCTTACGAGCAGTACTTC. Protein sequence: CASREAGSGSYEQYF. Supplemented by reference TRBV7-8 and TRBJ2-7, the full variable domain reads GAGVSQSPRYKVAKRGQDVALRCDPISGHVSLFWYQQALGQGPEFLTYFQNEAQLDKSGLPSDRFFAERPEGSVSTLKIQRTQQEDSAVYLCASREAGSGSYEQYFGPGTRLTVT.

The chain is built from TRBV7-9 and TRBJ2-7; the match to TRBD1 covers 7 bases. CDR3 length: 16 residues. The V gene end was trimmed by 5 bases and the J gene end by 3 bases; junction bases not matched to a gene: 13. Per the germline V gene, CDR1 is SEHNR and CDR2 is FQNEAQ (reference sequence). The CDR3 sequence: CASSVVRTGVRYEQYF. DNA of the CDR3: TGTGCCAGCAGCGTGGTGCGTACAGGGGTGCGCTACGAGCAGTACTTC.

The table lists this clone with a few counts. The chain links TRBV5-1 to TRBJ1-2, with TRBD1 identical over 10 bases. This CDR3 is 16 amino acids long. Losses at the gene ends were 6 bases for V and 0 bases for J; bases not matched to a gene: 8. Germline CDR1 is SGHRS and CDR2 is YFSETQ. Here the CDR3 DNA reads TGCGCCAGCAACCCGGGGGGGACAGGGGCTAACTATGGCTACACCTTC. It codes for CASNPGGTGANYGYTF.

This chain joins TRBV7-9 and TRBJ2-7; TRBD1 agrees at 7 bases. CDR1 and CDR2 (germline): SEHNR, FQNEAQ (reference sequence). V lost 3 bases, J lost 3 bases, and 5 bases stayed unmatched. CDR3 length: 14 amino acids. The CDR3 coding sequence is TGTGCCAGCAGCTTGACAGGGTCCCTCTACGAGCAGTACTTC. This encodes CASSLTGSLYEQYF.

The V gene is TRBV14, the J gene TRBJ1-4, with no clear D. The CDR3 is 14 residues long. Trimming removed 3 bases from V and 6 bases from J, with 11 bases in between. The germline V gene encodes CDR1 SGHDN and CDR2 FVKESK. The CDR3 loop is CASSQRGRDEKLFF. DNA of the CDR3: TGTGCCAGCAGCCAGCGGGGAAGGGATGAAAAACTGTTTTTT. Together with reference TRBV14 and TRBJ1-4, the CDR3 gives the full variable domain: EAGVTQFPSHSVIEKGQTVTLRCDPISGHDNLYWYRRVMGKEIKFLLHFVKESKQDESGMPNNRFLAERTGGTYSTLKVQPAELEDSGVYFCASSQRGRDEKLFFGSGTQLSVL.

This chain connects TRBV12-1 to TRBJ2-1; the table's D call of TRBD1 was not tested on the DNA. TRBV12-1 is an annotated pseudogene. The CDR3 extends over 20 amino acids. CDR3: CASSLAKGWLLRLGYNEQFF. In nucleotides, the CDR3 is TGTGCCAGCAGCTTGGCTAAGGGGTGGCTTCTCCGGTTGGGCTACAATGAGCAGTTCTTC.

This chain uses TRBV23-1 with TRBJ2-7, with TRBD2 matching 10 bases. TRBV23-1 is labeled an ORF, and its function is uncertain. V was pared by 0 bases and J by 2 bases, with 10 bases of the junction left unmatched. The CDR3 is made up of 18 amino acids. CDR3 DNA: TGCGCCAGCAGTCAATCTCCCTTAGCGGGAGGTGGGGCCTACGAGCAGTACTTC. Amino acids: CASSQSPLAGGGAYEQYF.

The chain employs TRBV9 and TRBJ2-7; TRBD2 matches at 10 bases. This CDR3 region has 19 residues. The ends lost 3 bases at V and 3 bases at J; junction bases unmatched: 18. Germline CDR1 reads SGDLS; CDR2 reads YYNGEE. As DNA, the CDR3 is TGTGCCAGCAGCGCCCAACTACTAGCGGGACGATCCTTATGCTACGAGCAGTACTTC. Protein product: CASSAQLLAGRSLCYEQYF.

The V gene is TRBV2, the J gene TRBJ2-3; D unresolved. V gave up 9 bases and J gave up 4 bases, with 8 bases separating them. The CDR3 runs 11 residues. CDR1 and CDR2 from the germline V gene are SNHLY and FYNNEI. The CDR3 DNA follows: TGTGCCAGTATAGTGGCAGATACGCAGTATTTT. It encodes CASIVADTQYF.

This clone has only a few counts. The CDR3 is CASNLSGTQYF. The DNA for the CDR3 is TGTGCCAGCAACCTGTCCGGGACTCAGTACTTC. This rearrangement joins TRBV28 to TRBJ2-5; D possibly corresponds to TRBD2 (6 bases). Germline CDR1 is MDHEN and CDR2 is SYDVKM. V gave up 7 bases and J gave up 11 bases, with 14 bases separating them. The CDR3 totals 11 residues.

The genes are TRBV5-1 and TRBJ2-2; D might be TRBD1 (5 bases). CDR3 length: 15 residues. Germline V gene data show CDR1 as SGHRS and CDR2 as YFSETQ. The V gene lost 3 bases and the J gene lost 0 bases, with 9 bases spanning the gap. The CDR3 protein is CASSSTVSNTGELFF. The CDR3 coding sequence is TGCGCCAGCAGCTCGACAGTATCGAACACCGGGGAGCTGTTTTTT.

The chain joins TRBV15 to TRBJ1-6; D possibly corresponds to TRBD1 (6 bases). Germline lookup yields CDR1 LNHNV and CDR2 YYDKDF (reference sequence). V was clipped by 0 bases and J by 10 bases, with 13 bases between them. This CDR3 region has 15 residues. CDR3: CATSRDPGEKSPLHF. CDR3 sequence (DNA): TGTGCCACCAGCAGAGACCCAGGGGAAAAATCACCCCTCCACTTT.

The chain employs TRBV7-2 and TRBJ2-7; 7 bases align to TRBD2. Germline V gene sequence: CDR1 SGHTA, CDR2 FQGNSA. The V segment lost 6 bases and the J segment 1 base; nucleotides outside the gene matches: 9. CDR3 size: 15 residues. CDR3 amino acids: CASRTREGPSYEQYF. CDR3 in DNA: TGTGCCAGCAGGACGAGGGAGGGCCCGTCCTACGAGCAGTACTTC. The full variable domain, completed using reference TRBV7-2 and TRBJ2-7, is GAGVSQSPSNKVTEKGKDVELRCDPISGHTALYWYRQSLGQGLEFLIYFQGNSAPDKSGLPSDRFSAERTGGSVSTLTIQRTQQEDSAVYLCASRTREGPSYEQYFGPGTRLTVT.

The CDR3 sequence: CASSGSPGSRGSYEQYF. In nucleotides, the CDR3 is TGTGCCAGCAGCGGTAGCCCGGGGTCCAGAGGTTCCTACGAGCAGTACTTC. The rearrangement links TRBV7-9 to TRBJ2-7, with D perhaps matching TRBD2 (5 bases). V shed 5 bases and J shed 1 base, with 21 bases lying between them. The CDR3 is 17 residues long. In germline, CDR1 is SEHNR, CDR2 FQNEAQ (reference sequence).

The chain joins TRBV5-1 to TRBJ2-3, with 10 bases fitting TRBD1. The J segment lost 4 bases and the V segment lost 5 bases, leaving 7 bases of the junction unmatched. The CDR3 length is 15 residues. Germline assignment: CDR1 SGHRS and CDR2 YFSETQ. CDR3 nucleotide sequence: TGCGCCAGCAGTCTGACAGGGGGCAGTTCAGATACGCAGTATTTT. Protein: CASSLTGGSSDTQYF.

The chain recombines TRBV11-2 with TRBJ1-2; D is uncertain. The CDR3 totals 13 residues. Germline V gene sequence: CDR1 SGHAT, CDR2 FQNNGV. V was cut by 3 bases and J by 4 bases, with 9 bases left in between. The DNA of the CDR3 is TGTGCCAGCAGCTTTGGCATCACCTATGGCTACACCTTC. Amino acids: CASSFGITYGYTF.

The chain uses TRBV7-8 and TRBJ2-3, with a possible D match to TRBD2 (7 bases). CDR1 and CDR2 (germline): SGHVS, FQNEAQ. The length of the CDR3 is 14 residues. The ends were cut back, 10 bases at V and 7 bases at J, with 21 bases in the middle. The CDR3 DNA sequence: TGTGCCATCGCCCTAGGGCAGGGGACTAATACGCAGTATTTT. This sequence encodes CAIALGQGTNTQYF.

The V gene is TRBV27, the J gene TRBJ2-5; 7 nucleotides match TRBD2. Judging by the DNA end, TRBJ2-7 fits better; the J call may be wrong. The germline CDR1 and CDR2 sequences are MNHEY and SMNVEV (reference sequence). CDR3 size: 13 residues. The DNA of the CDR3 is TGTGCCAGCAGTTTATCCGGGGGGAGCGAGCAGTACTTC. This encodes CASSLSGGSEQYF.

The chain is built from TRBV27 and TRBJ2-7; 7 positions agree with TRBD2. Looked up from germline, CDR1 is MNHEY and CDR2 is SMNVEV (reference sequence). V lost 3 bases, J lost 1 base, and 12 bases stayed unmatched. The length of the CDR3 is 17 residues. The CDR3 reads CASSFSVGGTLSYEQYF. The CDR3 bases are TGTGCCAGCAGTTTTTCCGTGGGGGGGACCCTTTCCTACGAGCAGTACTTC.

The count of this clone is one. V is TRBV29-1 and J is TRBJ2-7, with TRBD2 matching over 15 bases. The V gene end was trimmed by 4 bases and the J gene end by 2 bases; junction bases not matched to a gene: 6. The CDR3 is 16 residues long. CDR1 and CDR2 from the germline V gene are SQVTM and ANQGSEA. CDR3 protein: CSVGGTSGRLAYEQYF. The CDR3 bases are TGCAGCGTTGGTGGGACTAGCGGGAGGCTCGCCTACGAGCAGTACTTC.

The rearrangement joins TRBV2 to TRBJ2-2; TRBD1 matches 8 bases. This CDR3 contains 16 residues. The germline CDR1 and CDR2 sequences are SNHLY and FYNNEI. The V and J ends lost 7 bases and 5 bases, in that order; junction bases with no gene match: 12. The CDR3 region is CASIPGDRGETGELFF. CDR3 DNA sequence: TGTGCCAGCATTCCCGGAGACAGGGGAGAGACCGGGGAGCTGTTTTTT.